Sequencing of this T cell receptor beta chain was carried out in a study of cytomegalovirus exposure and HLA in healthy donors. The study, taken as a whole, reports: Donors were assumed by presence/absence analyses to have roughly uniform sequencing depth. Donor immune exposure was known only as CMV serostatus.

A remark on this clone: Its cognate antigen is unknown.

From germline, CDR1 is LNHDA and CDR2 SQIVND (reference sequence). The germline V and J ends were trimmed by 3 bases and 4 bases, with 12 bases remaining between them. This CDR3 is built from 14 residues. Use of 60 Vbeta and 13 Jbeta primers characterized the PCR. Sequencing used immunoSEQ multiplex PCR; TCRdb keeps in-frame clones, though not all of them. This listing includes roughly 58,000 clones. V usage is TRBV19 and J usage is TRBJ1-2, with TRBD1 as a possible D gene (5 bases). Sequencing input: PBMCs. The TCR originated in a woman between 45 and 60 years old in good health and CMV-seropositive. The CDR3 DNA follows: TGTGCCAGTAGTATTGGGGCAGCATCCTATGGCTACACCTTC. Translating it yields CASSIGAASYGYTF.